This T cell receptor beta chain was obtained from a study of blood T cell repertoires in COVID-19 (dated by TCRdb to about 2020). Study-level background: Samples from collaborators originated in the United States, Italy and Spain and spanned both the acute and convalescent phases of COVID-19. Nearly every sample came with metadata listing a de-identified subject ID, COVID-19 status, age in years and sex. Where HLA class I and class II types were available, the types were taken from metadata supplied by the sample provider, not from assay-based typing. The prospective study material was composed of cDNA or gDNA derived from T cells, B-cell-depleted T cells, or PBMCs. The repertoires were made available in a free public database intended to serve as a resource for research on the immune response to SARS-CoV-2. Deeply sampled blood TCRbeta repertoires from subjects exposed to, actively infected with, or recovered from COVID-19 were included in the dataset. The samples were drawn from two sources: the first 160 participants of the ongoing ImmuneRACE study, and 1,254 subjects contributed by 6 global collaborators.

For CDR1 and CDR2, the germline V gene lists SGHTA and FQGTGA. Relative to germline, V is missing 2 bases and J is missing 4 bases, with 2 bases of the junction outside any gene match. The cysteine opens and the phenylalanine closes a CDR3 of 15 amino acids. Only the CDR3 DNA is retained, 45 bases long and in frame from the first base. Overall results and qualifications from the work: Clinical and demographic metadata were provided uncurated, with the amount varying by source and participant.

TCRbeta CDR3 regions were amplified from genomic DNA using the immunoSEQ Assay, a bias-controlled multiplex PCR. Turning to the authors' computational methods: Nucleated cell counts per sample were estimated from amplification of reference gene primers within the assay. Sequence reads were collapsed and filtered to measure the absolute abundance of every unique TCRbeta CDR3 rearrangement. For each sample, productive Simpson clonality was calculated as the square root of Simpson's diversity index across productive rearrangements. The table was pulled from immuneACCESS by TCRdb, which kept in-frame rearrangements only. Such tables lose some clones; where checked, under half of the loss comes from unresolved V genes, and the rest has no known cause. V, J and clone size derive from that table, while D and trimming were established from the DNA sequence. A total of 150,000 or so clones appear in this sample, 85% to 90% of them only once. Of the sample, approximately 10% is held by the ten largest clones.

One collaborating source in Seattle enrolled patients during active infection and followed them longitudinally through the course of disease. Whole blood was collected in K2EDTA tubes by collaborating institutions according to the institutions' own protocols. For TCRbeta analysis, collaborators shipped samples in one of three forms: frozen whole blood, isolated PBMCs, or DNA extracted from either of those sample types. Concerning this clone: Which antigen it targets is not known. Within one base of it there is no much larger clone, and no base qualities were kept.

The chain was built from TRBV7-3 and TRBJ2-2; 9 nucleotides in the junction match TRBD1. This TCR was recovered from a woman between 65 and 79 years old with COVID-19, enrolled during active disease. Sequencing input: peripheral blood. The nucleotides are TGTGCCAGCAGCTTAGGGACAGGGCCCACCGGGGAGCTGTTTTTT. It is translated as CASSLGTGPTGELFF.